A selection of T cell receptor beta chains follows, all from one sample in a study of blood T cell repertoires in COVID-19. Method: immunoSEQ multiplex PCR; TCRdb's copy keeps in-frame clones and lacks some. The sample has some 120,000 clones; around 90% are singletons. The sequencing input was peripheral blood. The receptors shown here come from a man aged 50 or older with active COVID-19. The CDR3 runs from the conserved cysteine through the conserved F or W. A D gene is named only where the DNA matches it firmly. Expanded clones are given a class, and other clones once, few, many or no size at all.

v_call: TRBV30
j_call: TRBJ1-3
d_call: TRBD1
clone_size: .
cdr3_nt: TGTGCCTGGAGCGCCGGACAGGTCTCTGGAAACACCATATATTTT
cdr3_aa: CAWSAGQVSGNTIYF

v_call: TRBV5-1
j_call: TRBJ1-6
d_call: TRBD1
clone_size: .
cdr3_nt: TGCGCCAGCAGCTTGGGACAGGGGACCTCCGATTCACCCCTCCACTTT
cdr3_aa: CASSLGQGTSDSPLHF

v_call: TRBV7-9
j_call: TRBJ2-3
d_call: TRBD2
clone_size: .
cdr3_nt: TGTGCCAGCAGCCCCGGGACTAGCGGGAGGTCTGCAGATACGCAGTATTTT
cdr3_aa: CASSPGTSGRSADTQYF

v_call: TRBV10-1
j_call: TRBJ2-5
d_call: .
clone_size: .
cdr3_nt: TGCGCCAGCAGTGACCCCGGCCAAGAGACCCAGTACTTC
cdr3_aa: CASSDPGQETQYF

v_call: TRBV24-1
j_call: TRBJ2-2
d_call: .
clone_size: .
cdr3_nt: TGTGCCACACAAACAGGGTACTTGAACACCGGGGAGCTGTTTTTT
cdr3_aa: CATQTGYLNTGELFF

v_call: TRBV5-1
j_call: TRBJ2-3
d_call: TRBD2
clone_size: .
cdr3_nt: TGCGCCAGCAGCTTGAATGGACTAGAAGCAGATACGCAGTATTTT
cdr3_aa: CASSLNGLEADTQYF

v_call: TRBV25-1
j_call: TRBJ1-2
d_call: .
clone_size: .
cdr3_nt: TGTGCCAGCAGTGAACGGGGAACGGCAGGCTACACCTTC
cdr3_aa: CASSERGTAGYTF

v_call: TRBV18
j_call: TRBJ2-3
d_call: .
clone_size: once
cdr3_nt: TGTGCCAGCTCTACTTATCCAGATACGCAGTATTTT
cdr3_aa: CASSTYPDTQYF

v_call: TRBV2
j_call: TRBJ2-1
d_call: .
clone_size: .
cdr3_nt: TGTGCCAGCAAATTGACTCCTTACAATGAGCAGTTCTTC
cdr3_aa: CASKLTPYNEQFF

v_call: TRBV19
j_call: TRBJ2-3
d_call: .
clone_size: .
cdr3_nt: TGTGCCAGTAGTGGAATTAGCGGTCATAGCACAGATACGCAGTATTTT
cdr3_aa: CASSGISGHSTDTQYF

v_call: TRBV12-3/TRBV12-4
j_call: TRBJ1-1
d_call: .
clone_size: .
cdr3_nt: TGTGCCAGCAGTCCCGCGGTAAACAGGGAAGCTTTCTTT
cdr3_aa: CASSPAVNREAFF